This TCR beta chain was captured in a study of T-cell reconstitution after alpha-beta-depleted transplantation in children. Overall study findings and caveats: Diversity and T-cell counts at one year after transplant derived mostly from new T cells. After transplant, high TCRbeta diversity at day 60 in some patients arose from surviving recipient T cells and thymic progenitors. Roughly two months post-transplant, alpha-beta T cells reportedly originated from several hundred graft clones that had expanded.

This clonotype was seen more than once but under ten times. The target antigen is unknown. Germline CDR1 MDHEN, CDR2 SYDVKM. V was pared by 6 bases and J by 4 bases, with 10 bases of the junction left unmatched. The CDR3 consists of 16 residues. Unique molecular identifiers were incorporated into the prepared TCRbeta library. Each CDR3 protein is one row after TCRdb ran MiXCR on the PCR reads. The data contain fewer than 350,000 distinct CDR3 sequences, around 10% of them singletons. J is TRBJ1-5 and V is TRBV28; 9 nucleotides agree with TRBD1. The source of this sequence is a boy in the first two years of life with acute myeloid leukemia, due to receive a stem cell transplant. Sequencing was performed on PBMCs, taken before TCRalphabeta/CD19-depleted stem cell transplant. Written as DNA, the CDR3 is TGTGCCAGCAGCTCCCTCGGGACAGGGATGAATCAGCCCCAGCATTTT. This encodes CASSSLGTGMNQPQHF.